The T cell receptor beta chain under discussion was sequenced for a study of cytomegalovirus exposure and HLA in healthy donors. PCR was performed using 60 Vbeta and 13 Jbeta primers. TCRdb's copy holds only in-frame clones and misses some; the assay was immunoSEQ multiplex PCR. Found here are more than 150,000 clones, 80% to 85% of them singletons; the top ten hold 0.38%. Germline loops: CDR1 MNHEY, CDR2 SVGAGI. The V and J ends lost 5 bases and 6 bases respectively, with 14 bases between them. The CDR3 sequence is 15 residues long. The V gene is TRBV6-5, the J gene TRBJ1-6, with D possibly being TRBD1 (6 bases). The sequence was collected from a boy aged 2-15 years in good health and CMV-seronegative. Sequenced sample: PBMCs. In DNA form, the CDR3 reads TGTGCCAGCAGTACCCGGACAGTATCTAATTCACCCCTCCACTTT. This sequence encodes CASSTRTVSNSPLHF.